These 10 T cell receptor beta chains share one sample of origin, sequenced in a study of T cells expressing NK-cell markers. With the 5' RACE reads reprocessed, TCRdb shows one record per CDR3 protein and no DNA. This sample's table has approximately 460,000 distinct CDR3 sequences. Sequencing input: blood T cells: a sorted CD56 or NKG2C T cell subset, CD4+ or CD8+ T cells, or bulk PBMC T cells (not recorded which). These receptors all stem from a woman aged 18 to 75 in good health.

This chain connects TRBV27 to TRBJ1-5; without DNA, the TCRdb call of TRBD1 cannot be checked. This CDR3 region has 16 residues. Germline V gene lookup returns CDR1 MNHEY and CDR2 SMNVEV (reference sequence). The CDR3 loop reads CASSLSGAFGNQPQHF.

V is TRBV5-5 and J is TRBJ2-1. Germline-derived CDR1 and CDR2 are SGHKS and YYEKEE (reference sequence). The length of the CDR3 is 15 residues. The CDR3 is CASSSLGLSYNEQFF.

The J gene is TRBJ2-7, the V gene TRBV19; TCRdb selects TRBD1, and the lack of DNA leaves this call unchecked. CDR3 length equals 15 residues. Germline CDR1 is LNHDA and CDR2 is SQIVND (reference sequence). CDR3 in amino acids: CASSIVGGRHYEQYF.

The chain is built from TRBV5-4 and TRBJ1-1; as DNA is missing, the TRBD1 call by TCRdb cannot be tested. Germline assignment: CDR1 SGHNT and CDR2 YYREEE (reference sequence). The CDR3 is made up of 14 amino acids. The CDR3 spells CASSPRTGFAEAFF.

The rearrangement joins TRBV5-1 to TRBJ2-7; there is no DNA to check the TCRdb D call of TRBD2. The CDR3 has 13 amino acids. Germline values: CDR1 SGHRS, CDR2 YFSETQ. CDR3 loop: CASSSGTSREQYF.

V usage is TRBV7-2 and J usage is TRBJ2-7. The CDR3 extends over 13 amino acids. CDR1 is SGHTA, CDR2 FQGNSA, per germline. The CDR3 region is CASSFQASYEQYF. The full variable domain, completed using reference TRBV7-2 and TRBJ2-7, is GAGVSQSPSNKVTEKGKDVELRCDPISGHTALYWYRQSLGQGLEFLIYFQGNSAPDKSGLPSDRFSAERTGGSVSTLTIQRTQQEDSAVYLCASSFQASYEQYFGPGTRLTVT.

The V gene is TRBV7-2, the J gene TRBJ2-2; TCRdb's assignment of TRBD1 cannot be checked, as there is no DNA. CDR3 length: 14 amino acids. Germline lookup yields CDR1 SGHTA and CDR2 FQGNSA. CDR3 sequence: CASSLVPSTGELFF.

V is TRBV15 and J is TRBJ2-3; TCRdb's D call, TRBD2, is unchecked because there is no DNA. Germline loops: CDR1 LNHNV, CDR2 YYDKDF (reference sequence). This CDR3 is 15 amino acids long. This CDR3 reads CATSLTAGVSDTQYF.

The chain joins TRBV24-1 to TRBJ2-2; TCRdb's D call of TRBD2 is untestable without DNA. The CDR3 is 18 amino acids. The germline V gene encodes CDR1 KGHDR and CDR2 SFDVKD. This CDR3 is CATSDRLAGGKMAGELFF.

V gene TRBV20-1 combines with J gene TRBJ1-4. The CDR3 totals 13 residues. The germline V gene encodes CDR1 DFQATT and CDR2 SNEGSKA (reference sequence). The chain's CDR3 is CSARDEIGEKLFF.